The next 32 T cell receptor beta chains were all read from a single sample in a study of shared clonotypes between healthy human individuals. Only in-frame clones appear in the TCRdb table, and some are missing; sequencing was by immunoSEQ multiplex PCR. The sample lists about 340,000 clones, 70% to 75% occurring once. The sample was memory CD4+ T cells sorted from blood. Subset: CD45RA-negative fraction. The receptor set was obtained from a man younger than 45 in good health.

The chain carries TRBV6-1 and TRBJ2-5, with 9 bases that match TRBD2. The CDR3 has 15 residues. Trimming at V came to 2 bases and at J to 8 bases, leaving 9 bases not matched to a gene. Germline V gene data show CDR1 as MNHNS and CDR2 as SASEGT. The CDR3 DNA follows: TGTGCCAGCAGTGAATGGGGGGTAGCGGGAGAAACCCAGTACTTC. Its protein product is CASSEWGVAGETQYF.

This clone appeared once. The chain combines TRBV27 with TRBJ1-2; perhaps TRBD1 as D (6 bases). Trimming stripped 10 bases from V and 0 bases from J, with 12 bases between. The CDR3 length is 13 residues. Germline V gene data show CDR1 as MNHEY and CDR2 as SMNVEV (reference sequence). The CDR3 sequence: CATRRTANYGYTF. Here the CDR3 DNA reads TGTGCCACCAGACGGACAGCTAACTATGGCTACACCTTC.

The genes are TRBV28 and TRBJ2-3; tentatively, D is TRBD1 (5 bases). V dropped 4 bases and J dropped 0 bases, with 8 bases sitting between them. CDR3 length: 14 residues. Germline loops: CDR1 MDHEN, CDR2 SYDVKM. The DNA of the CDR3 is TGTGCCAGCAGTTATCGACAGAGCACAGATACGCAGTATTTT. It codes for CASSYRQSTDTQYF.

There are a few counts of this clone. CDR3 coding DNA: TGCGCCAGCAGCTCCGGGACAGGCAACACTGAAGCTTTCTTT. Its translation is CASSSGTGNTEAFF. This chain joins TRBV5-1 and TRBJ1-1; 8 nucleotides line up with TRBD1. Unmatched junction bases numbered 3, after V lost 3 bases and J lost 2 bases. This CDR3 is 14 amino acids long. The germline CDR1 and CDR2 sequences are SGHRS and YFSETQ.

The gene calls are TRBV6-6 and TRBJ2-7; 8 bases agree with TRBD2. The CDR3 is 13 residues long. The germline CDR1 and CDR2 sequences are MNHNY and SVGAGI (reference sequence). Losses at the gene ends were 4 bases for V and 4 bases for J; bases not matched to a gene: 3. For the CDR3, the DNA is TGTGCCAGCAGTTCAGCGGGAGAATACGAGCAGTACTTC. It specifies CASSSAGEYEQYF.

In its sample, this clone was seen a few times. The chain employs TRBV7-9 and TRBJ2-5; 11 bases are shared with TRBD2. The V and J ends lost 1 base and 1 base, in that order; junction bases with no gene match: 2. The CDR3 has 16 residues. Germline V gene data show CDR1 as SEHNR and CDR2 as FQNEAQ (reference sequence). CDR3 coding DNA: TGTGCCAGCAGCTTAGGACTAGCGGGGATCCAAGAGACCCAGTACTTC. This gives the protein CASSLGLAGIQETQYF.

The rearrangement uses TRBV18 and TRBJ1-1, with D maybe TRBD1 (5 bases). The CDR3 spans 13 residues. Trimming removed 1 base at V and 6 bases at J, with 9 bases between. Looked up from germline, CDR1 is KGHSH and CDR2 is LQKENI. Here the CDR3 reads CASSPLGESEAFF. The CDR3, as DNA: TGTGCCAGCTCACCACTGGGGGAATCTGAAGCTTTCTTT.

V usage is TRBV10-2 and J usage is TRBJ2-1; the match to TRBD2 covers 14 bases. The CDR3 runs to 18 residues. V dropped 5 bases and J dropped 0; count of bases not matched to a gene: 6. Germline assignment: CDR1 WSHSY and CDR2 SAAADI. The CDR3 DNA follows: TGCGCCAGCAGTAAGACTAGCGGGAGGGTAAGCTCCTACAATGAGCAGTTCTTC. Its translation is CASSKTSGRVSSYNEQFF.

This clone was observed a handful of times. This chain's CDR3 is CASSQEAGGYNEQFF. CDR3 DNA: TGTGCCAGCAGCCAAGAGGCAGGCGGCTACAATGAGCAGTTCTTC. The chain links TRBV14 to TRBJ2-1; D gene unclear. The V end lost 0 bases, the J end lost 3 bases, and 9 bases lay between the germline ends. Germline values: CDR1 SGHDN, CDR2 FVKESK. CDR3 length equals 15 residues.

The rearrangement joins TRBV10-3 to TRBJ2-6; D unclear. V was pared by 6 bases and J by 0 bases, with 3 bases between. The CDR3 is made up of 13 amino acids. The V gene's germline CDR1 is ENHRY and CDR2 SYGVKD. The CDR3 coding sequence is TGTGCCATCAGCCTCTCTGGGGCCAACGTCCTGACTTTC. It codes for CAISLSGANVLTF.

The V call is TRBV10-3, the J call TRBJ2-2, with D perhaps being TRBD1 or TRBD2 (6 bases each). The ends were cut back, 4 bases at V and 0 bases at J, with 9 bases in the middle. This CDR3 has 15 amino acids. Germline V gene data show CDR1 as ENHRY and CDR2 as SYGVKD. The CDR3 loop reads CAISGGASNTGELFF. The CDR3 DNA follows: TGTGCCATCAGTGGGGGGGCCTCGAACACCGGGGAGCTGTTTTTT.

CDR3 protein: CASSQNYRGHRNTIYF. For the CDR3, the DNA is TGCGCCAGCAGCCAAAATTACAGGGGGCATAGAAACACCATATATTTT. This chain connects TRBV4-3 to TRBJ1-3; TRBD1 matches 9 bases. Per germline, CDR1 LGHNA and CDR2 YSLEER. The V segment lost 2 bases and the J segment 5 bases; nucleotides outside the gene matches: 7. The CDR3 consists of 16 residues.

The genes are TRBV5-4 and TRBJ2-1; TRBD2 matches 7 bases. The CDR3 spans 14 residues. CDR1 SGHNT and CDR2 YYREEE come from the germline V gene (reference sequence). The trim removed 2 bases at V and 6 bases at J, leaving 5 bases unmatched. The CDR3 reads CASSFRRERNEQFF. The DNA of the CDR3 is TGTGCCAGCAGCTTTAGGCGGGAGCGCAATGAGCAGTTCTTC.

The V gene is TRBV19, the J gene TRBJ2-1; D assignment may be TRBD1 or TRBD2 (5 bases each). Germline lookup yields CDR1 LNHDA and CDR2 SQIVND (reference sequence). With 4 bases removed from V and 3 bases from J, the gap between germline ends came to 19 bases. The CDR3 is 17 amino acids. CDR3 in DNA: TGTGCCAGTAGTACCTTCCCCGGGGACGGCTACTACAATGAGCAGTTCTTC. This sequence encodes CASSTFPGDGYYNEQFF.

The chain joins TRBV7-2 to TRBJ2-3; no reliable D call. The CDR3 spans 13 residues. Germline values: CDR1 SGHTA, CDR2 FQGNSA. Trimming stripped 5 bases from V and 6 bases from J, with 12 bases between. The CDR3 here is CASSLDRSDTQYF. The CDR3, as DNA: TGTGCCAGCAGCCTCGACCGGTCCGATACGCAGTATTTT.

This clone was seen a few times. This sequence joins TRBV18 and TRBJ1-2; the D gene is possibly TRBD1 (5 bases). The V end was cut by 2 bases, the J end by 3 bases, with 16 bases between. The CDR3 extends over 16 amino acids. CDR1 is KGHSH, CDR2 LQKENI, per germline. For the CDR3, the DNA is TGTGCCAGCTCACCAATTTTCGACGGAGGGGACTATGGCTACACCTTC. Residues: CASSPIFDGGDYGYTF.

This rearrangement joins TRBV2 to TRBJ2-7; D is perhaps TRBD1 (6 bases). There are 14 residues in the CDR3. Trimming took 6 bases from V and 3 from J, leaving 15 bases between them. Germline values: CDR1 SNHLY, CDR2 FYNNEI. This CDR3 is CASSPRDNIYEQYF. For the CDR3, the DNA is TGTGCCAGCAGCCCCCGGGACAACATCTACGAGCAGTACTTC.

The chain recombines TRBV6-6 with TRBJ2-5, with TRBD2 matching 9 bases. V shed 7 bases and J 3 bases; nucleotides not matched to a gene: 12. CDR1 is MNHNY, CDR2 SVGAGI, per germline (reference sequence). This CDR3 comprises 16 residues. The CDR3 loop reads CASTGAGGFVKETQYF. DNA of the CDR3: TGTGCCAGCACAGGAGCGGGAGGTTTTGTAAAAGAGACCCAGTACTTC.

This chain links TRBV4-2 with TRBJ2-3; no firm D call. The CDR3 is made up of 15 amino acids. Between the trimmed V and J ends, which lost 1 base and 1 base, there was a span of 9 bases. In germline, CDR1 is LGHNA, CDR2 YNFKEQ. CDR3 loop: CASSQVGGGTDTQYF. The CDR3 coding sequence is TGTGCCAGCAGCCAAGTCGGTGGCGGCACAGATACGCAGTATTTT.

V gene TRBV5-4 combines with J gene TRBJ1-2, with TRBD1 matching over 7 bases. CDR1 and CDR2 from the germline V gene are SGHNT and YYREEE (reference sequence). CDR3 length: 16 amino acids. V lost 4 bases to trimming and J lost 0 bases; unmatched junction nucleotides: 9. The CDR3 reads CASSAPGTAANYGYTF. The CDR3 bases are TGTGCCAGCAGCGCACCCGGGACAGCCGCTAACTATGGCTACACCTTC.

The chain carries TRBV4-2 and TRBJ2-7; a possible D gene is TRBD2 (5 bases). Trimming shortened V by 4 bases and J by 2 bases, and 15 bases separated the two germline ends. This CDR3 has 15 residues. Germline V gene sequence: CDR1 LGHNA, CDR2 YNFKEQ. The DNA of the CDR3 is TGTGCCAGCAGCCGAAGGACTGGATCGGCCTACGAGCAGTACTTC. Residues: CASSRRTGSAYEQYF.

CDR3 region: CASIQRQGSTYNEQFF. DNA of the CDR3: TGTGCCAGCATCCAAAGACAGGGAAGCACCTACAATGAGCAGTTCTTC. The genes are TRBV5-4 and TRBJ2-1; 7 bases are a match to TRBD1. V gave up 6 bases and J gave up 2 bases; unmatched junction bases: 11. Germline CDR1 and CDR2: SGHNT and YYREEE (reference sequence). The CDR3 has 16 amino acids. The full variable domain, its missing parts supplied by reference TRBV5-4 and TRBJ2-1, is ETGVTQSPTHLIKTRGQQVTLRCSSQSGHNTVSWYQQALGQGPQFIFQYYREEENGRGNFPPRFSGLQFPNYSSELNVNALELDDSALYLCASIQRQGSTYNEQFFGPGTRLTVL.

V and J are TRBV5-4 and TRBJ2-1; no definite D call. There are 15 residues in the CDR3. The V end lost 4 bases, the J end lost 4 bases, and 15 bases lay between the germline ends. CDR1 is SGHNT and CDR2 is YYREEE in the germline V gene (reference sequence). In nucleotides, the CDR3 is TGTGCCAGCAGCCCCGGCGCGACCGTTTACAATGAGCAGTTCTTC. Encoded protein: CASSPGATVYNEQFF.

This chain uses TRBV6-8 with TRBJ2-1; D unclear. The V and J ends lost 2 bases and 0 bases respectively, with 11 bases between them. There are 16 residues in the CDR3. The germline gives CDR1 MNHGY, CDR2 SAAAGT. The CDR3 nucleotides are TGTGCCAGCAGTTACACCGGGCAGAGCTCCTACAATGAGCAGTTCTTC. Residues: CASSYTGQSSYNEQFF.

This chain uses TRBV5-1 with TRBJ2-2; D possibly corresponds to TRBD2 (5 bases). The germline V gene encodes CDR1 SGHRS and CDR2 YFSETQ. CDR3 size: 15 residues. The V end lost 0 bases, the J end lost 4 bases, and 10 bases lay between the germline ends. This CDR3 reads CASSLDPTSTGELFF. CDR3 DNA sequence: TGCGCCAGCAGCTTGGACCCCACTAGCACCGGGGAGCTGTTTTTT.

The chain couples TRBV7-2 to TRBJ1-3; D is ambiguous. This CDR3 is built from 13 residues. V was cut by 5 bases and J by 4 bases, with 9 bases left in between. The germline gives CDR1 SGHTA, CDR2 FQGNSA. As DNA, the CDR3 is TGTGCCAGCAGCGCAGATCCCGGAAACACCATATATTTT. This codes for CASSADPGNTIYF.

The CDR3 loop is CASQARGGYTF. The CDR3 DNA reads TGTGCCAGCCAGGCGCGCGGGGGCTACACCTTC. This rearrangement joins TRBV28 to TRBJ1-2; D remains ambiguous. CDR1 is MDHEN, CDR2 SYDVKM, per germline. Trimming removed 8 bases from V and 8 bases from J, with 12 bases in between. This CDR3 has 11 residues.

This clone was picked up many times. The V and J genes are TRBV28 and TRBJ2-5; possible D gene TRBD1, 6 bases. The CDR3 is made up of 14 amino acids. The germline V gene has CDR1 MDHEN and CDR2 SYDVKM. V was shortened by 0 bases and J by 5 bases, with 10 bases between the two germline ends. CDR3 nucleotide sequence: TGTGCCAGCAGTTTATGGGGGGCGACGGAGACCCAGTACTTC. Its translation is CASSLWGATETQYF. The full variable domain, its missing parts supplied by reference TRBV28 and TRBJ2-5, is DVKVTQSSRYLVKRTGEKVFLECVQDMDHENMFWYRQDPGLGLRLIYFSYDVKMKEKGDIPEGYSVSREKKERFSLILESASTNQTSMYLCASSLWGATETQYFGPGTRLLVL.

This sequence joins TRBV15 and TRBJ2-5, with 16 bases lining up with TRBD2. The J segment lost 2 bases and the V segment lost 1 base, leaving 4 bases of the junction unmatched. The CDR3 has 18 amino acids. Germline assignment: CDR1 LNHNV and CDR2 YYDKDF (reference sequence). CDR3 in DNA: TGTGCCACCAGCAGAGTCGGGACTAGCGGGAGGGTTCAAGAGACCCAGTACTTC. Residues: CATSRVGTSGRVQETQYF.

The chain couples TRBV7-2 to TRBJ2-7; TRBD1 aligns across 9 bases. V lost 5 bases to trimming and J lost 3 bases; unmatched junction nucleotides: 20. The germline CDR1 and CDR2 sequences are SGHTA and FQGNSA. The CDR3 covers 19 residues. DNA of the CDR3: TGTGCCAGCAGCCTAGGGGGGACAGGGTACGAGGGAGGGTACTACGAGCAGTACTTC. It yields the protein CASSLGGTGYEGGYYEQYF.

The chain has TRBV5-6 and TRBJ1-4; D is unresolved. Germline CDR1 is SGHDT and CDR2 is YYEEEE. The CDR3 runs to 16 residues. Trimming took off 2 bases at V and 3 bases at J, with 14 bases between the two ends. The CDR3 loop reads CASSFTALVANEKLFF. CDR3 coding DNA: TGTGCCAGCAGCTTTACAGCCTTGGTGGCTAATGAAAAACTGTTTTTT.

V and J are TRBV28 and TRBJ2-3, with a tentative D call TRBD2 (6 bases). Germline CDR1 reads MDHEN; CDR2 reads SYDVKM. CDR3 length equals 13 residues. The germline V and J ends were trimmed by 8 bases and 0 bases, with 9 bases remaining between them. This chain's CDR3 is CASASGSTDTQYF. Here the CDR3 DNA reads TGTGCCAGCGCCAGCGGGAGCACAGATACGCAGTATTTT. The full variable domain, rest sourced from reference TRBV28 and TRBJ2-3, is DVKVTQSSRYLVKRTGEKVFLECVQDMDHENMFWYRQDPGLGLRLIYFSYDVKMKEKGDIPEGYSVSREKKERFSLILESASTNQTSMYLCASASGSTDTQYFGPGTRLTVL.